This T cell receptor beta chain emerged from a study of cytomegalovirus exposure and HLA in healthy donors. TCRdb's table, derived via immunoSEQ multiplex PCR, lists solely in-frame clones and lacks some. The sample carries roughly 58,000 clones, 80% to 95% recorded once. The CDR3 has 13 amino acids. The germline V gene encodes CDR1 SGHRS and CDR2 YFSETQ. Between the trimmed V and J ends, which lost 3 bases and 1 base, there was a span of 7 bases. General study findings and limits: Among TCR beta chains, those listed as cytomegalovirus-associated numbered over 150.

Concerning this clone itself: No antigen is known for it.

This clonotype was sampled from a man aged 18-30 years in good health and CMV-seronegative. The J gene is TRBJ2-5, the V gene TRBV5-1; D remains ambiguous. Sequenced: PBMCs. The CDR3 here is CASSYGIQETQYF. CDR3 DNA: TGCGCCAGCAGCTATGGCATCCAAGAGACCCAGTACTTC.